These 32 T cell receptor beta chains came from one sample sequenced in a study of T cell repertoires in cytomegalovirus infection (dated by TCRdb to between 2018 and 2021). The instrument given in TCRdb is Illumina HiSeq 1500. The raw public data were reprocessed by TCRdb itself: fastp quality trimming at Q25, MiXCR clonotype calling, in-frame beta chains only. Entries that share a CDR3 protein sequence are merged under the most common genes and DNA. This sample comprises 630,000 or so distinct CDR3 sequences, 20% to 25% of them detected only once. Around 7.6% of the sample belongs to the ten largest clones. The sequenced sample was CD8+ T cells from PBMCs. The receptors were sampled from a human donor in good health (CMV status not recorded). Some clones in this sample may be carry-over from other donors' samples.

This chain connects TRBV28 to TRBJ2-7; 9 bases align to TRBD1. Looked up from germline, CDR1 is MDHEN and CDR2 is SYDVKM. The junction had 4 bases not matched to a gene; V was cut back by 3 bases and J by 4 bases. The length of the CDR3 is 14 residues. CDR3 in DNA: TGTGCCAGCAGTTTGGACAGGGGCGTGTACGAGCAGTACGTC. Amino acid sequence: CASSLDRGVYEQYV.

This clonotype was picked up many times. This CDR3 is CASHWAGAEAFF. CDR3 nucleotides: TGTGCCTCCCACTGGGCAGGGGCTGAAGCTTTCTTT. The chain links TRBV6-2 or TRBV6-3 to TRBJ1-1; the D gene is possibly TRBD1 (6 bases). Trimming cost V 11 bases and J 6 bases, with 16 bases left between them. The CDR3 has 12 residues. Germline assignment: CDR1 MNHEY and CDR2 SVGEGT.

This clonotype was detected only a few times. CDR3 nucleotide sequence: TGCAGTGCTAGAGACCCCCGGACAGGGGGCGATGGCTACACCTTC. As protein: CSARDPRTGGDGYTF. The chain is built from TRBV20-1 and TRBJ1-2; 11 bases align to TRBD1. V trimming: 0 bases; J trimming: 6 bases; junction bases outside the gene matches: 6. Germline-derived CDR1 and CDR2 are DFQATT and SNEGSKA (reference sequence). The CDR3 has 15 residues.

The rearrangement uses TRBV6-6 and TRBJ2-7, with a possible D match to TRBD1 (5 bases). Germline V lookup: CDR1 MNHNY, CDR2 SVGAGI (reference sequence). This CDR3 is 14 amino acids long. V gave up 4 bases and J gave up 2 bases, with 12 bases separating them. Written as DNA, the CDR3 is TGTGCCAGCAGTTCCATTACAGGAGCCTACGAGCAGTACGTC. Its protein product is CASSSITGAYEQYV.

Comment on this clonotype: One end of the junction fails to match germline, which may point to a read error. The chain is built from TRBV7-4 and TRBJ2-1; D is unclear. Germline CDR1 is SGHVT and CDR2 is SQSDAQ. This CDR3 has 11 residues. CDR3 residues: CACSFDNEQFF. The CDR3 DNA is TGTGCCTGCAGCTTCGACAATGAGCAGTTCTTC.

This clonotype was detected many times. The gene calls are TRBV5-5 and TRBJ2-7, with 12 bases identical to TRBD2. Germline trimming cut 4 bases from V and 4 bases from J; bases unmatched to any gene: 9. The CDR3 is 16 amino acids. Germline CDR1 is SGHKS and CDR2 is YYEKEE (reference sequence). CDR3 bases: TGTGCCAGCAGCGCCGCGCCTAGCGGGGGGGCGTACGAGCAGTACTTC. Translated: CASSAAPSGGAYEQYF.

This clonotype was recorded at least ten times. The rearrangement uses TRBV7-2 and TRBJ1-2, with a weak D call TRBD1 (5 bases). Germline V gene sequence: CDR1 SGHTA, CDR2 FQGNSA. The V end was cut by 1 base, the J end by 6 bases, with 15 bases between. The CDR3 runs 15 residues. CDR3 in amino acids: CASSLVWSGEDGYTF. The CDR3 coding sequence is TGTGCCAGCAGCTTAGTTTGGTCGGGGGAGGATGGCTACACCTTC.

This clonotype has ten or more counts. V usage is TRBV7-9 and J usage is TRBJ2-3, with D unresolved. Trimming took 5 bases from V and 6 from J, leaving 15 bases between them. CDR3 size: 14 residues. Per germline, CDR1 SEHNR and CDR2 FQNEAQ (reference sequence). The DNA for the CDR3 is TGTGCCAGCAGCCCCCCAAGCGCTGTGGATACGCAGTATTTT. Translating gives CASSPPSAVDTQYF.

The gene calls are TRBV7-3 and TRBJ2-1, with 10 bases identical to TRBD1. Germline V gene sequence: CDR1 SGHTA, CDR2 FQGTGA. V was clipped by 6 bases and J by 6 bases; unmatched bases: 8. CDR3 size: 15 residues. In nucleotides, the CDR3 is TGTGCCAGCAGTTTCTCCGGGACAGGGGCCAATGAGCAGTTCTTC. Translating gives CASSFSGTGANEQFF.

There are many counts of this clonotype. CDR3 nucleotide sequence: TGTGCCAGCAGCTTTTACGGGACAGATATCTACGAGCAGTACTTC. Amino acids: CASSFYGTDIYEQYF. This chain connects TRBV7-2 to TRBJ2-7; 7 bases line up with TRBD1. Germline CDR1 reads SGHTA; CDR2 reads FQGNSA. Trimming cost V 3 bases and J 3 bases; bases outside gene matches: 8. The CDR3 contains 15 residues. The complete variable domain, with remaining parts taken from reference TRBV7-2 and TRBJ2-7, reads GAGVSQSPSNKVTEKGKDVELRCDPISGHTALYWYRQSLGQGLEFLIYFQGNSAPDKSGLPSDRFSAERTGGSVSTLTIQRTQQEDSAVYLCASSFYGTDIYEQYFGPGTRLTVT.

This clonotype was observed once. This chain links TRBV19 with TRBJ1-1; possibly TRBD1 for D (5 bases). Between the trimmed V and J ends, which lost 6 bases and 11 bases, there was a span of 13 bases. The CDR3 extends over 11 amino acids. The germline V gene has CDR1 LNHDA and CDR2 SQIVND (reference sequence). The CDR3 loop reads CASRTGTGAFF. CDR3 sequence (DNA): TGTGCCAGTAGGACCGGGACGGGCGCTTTCTTT.

This clonotype has at least ten counts. The chain links TRBV7-2 to TRBJ1-2; 7 bases match TRBD1. CDR1 and CDR2 from the germline V gene are SGHTA and FQGNSA. The CDR3 runs 16 residues. The trim removed 4 bases at V and 5 bases at J, leaving 13 bases unmatched. The CDR3 here is CASSSNTQGLGYGYTF. The CDR3, as DNA: TGTGCCAGCAGCTCGAATACACAGGGGCTCGGGTATGGCTACACCTTC.

This clonotype was detected many times. This chain joins TRBV7-9 and TRBJ1-1; D uncertain. In germline, CDR1 is SEHNR, CDR2 FQNEAQ (reference sequence). V lost 7 bases, J lost 1 base, and 10 bases lay in between. CDR3 size: 13 residues. CDR3 sequence reads: CASNPGRNTEAFF. For the CDR3, the DNA is TGTGCCAGCAACCCGGGGAGGAACACTGAAGCTTTCTTT.

This clonotype was recorded at least ten times. The CDR3 DNA follows: TGTGCCAGCACTTCGGACAATCTCTATAATTCACCCCTCCACTTT. Translation gives CASTSDNLYNSPLHF. This chain joins TRBV7-2 and TRBJ1-6, with D perhaps TRBD1 (5 bases). This CDR3 is 15 amino acids long. CDR1 and CDR2 (germline): SGHTA, FQGNSA. V was trimmed by 7 bases and J by 3 bases, leaving 13 bases between them. The full variable domain, completed using reference TRBV7-2 and TRBJ1-6, is GAGVSQSPSNKVTEKGKDVELRCDPISGHTALYWYRQSLGQGLEFLIYFQGNSAPDKSGLPSDRFSAERTGGSVSTLTIQRTQQEDSAVYLCASTSDNLYNSPLHFGNGTRLTVT.

This chain joins TRBV28 and TRBJ1-1; 10 nucleotides agree with TRBD1. CDR3 length: 14 residues. V shed 6 bases, J shed 4 bases, and the junction held 5 bases outside the gene matches. Germline V CDR1 and CDR2: MDHEN, SYDVKM. CDR3 region: CASRHRDRGTEAFF. Here the CDR3 DNA reads TGTGCCAGCAGACACCGGGACAGGGGCACTGAAGCTTTCTTT.

This clonotype was detected a few times. The V and J genes are TRBV20-1 and TRBJ1-2; D is unclear. The germline V gene has CDR1 DFQATT and CDR2 SNEGSKA (reference sequence). CDR3 length: 16 amino acids. Trimming removed 0 bases at V and 4 bases at J, with 18 bases between. The CDR3 bases are TGCAGTGCTAGAGATCATTCTACTATAGGATTCTATGGCTACACCTTC. This codes for CSARDHSTIGFYGYTF.

This clonotype showed up just a few times. This chain links TRBV29-1 with TRBJ2-5; no definite D call. CDR3 length: 11 residues. The V end was cut by 1 base, the J end by 9 bases, with 9 bases between. CDR1 and CDR2 from the germline V gene are SQVTM and ANQGSEA. The CDR3 loop reads CSVEGQTSQYF. CDR3 sequence (DNA): TGCAGCGTTGAAGGACAAACCTCCCAGTACTTC.

The chain is built from TRBV2 and TRBJ1-1; a weak D match, TRBD1 (5 bases). Trimming pared 5 bases from V and 8 bases from J, leaving 15 bases between. From germline, CDR1 is SNHLY and CDR2 FYNNEI. The CDR3 totals 13 residues. CDR3 amino acids: CASSLTNTGEAFF. The CDR3 DNA is TGTGCCAGCAGTCTAACGAACACAGGCGAAGCTTTCTTT. The full variable domain, its missing parts supplied by reference TRBV2 and TRBJ1-1, is EPEVTQTPSHQVTQMGQEVILRCVPISNHLYFYWYRQILGQKVEFLVSFYNNEISEKSEIFDDQFSVERPDGSNFTLKIRSTKLEDSAMYFCASSLTNTGEAFFGQGTRLTVV.

In its sample, this clonotype was seen many times. The gene calls are TRBV10-3 and TRBJ2-3; 8 nucleotides line up with TRBD2. The CDR3 is made up of 15 amino acids. The germline gives CDR1 ENHRY, CDR2 SYGVKD. J was trimmed by 6 bases and V by 6 bases; bases with no gene match: 11. As DNA, the CDR3 is TGTGCCATCAGAGTCCCGGGACTAGGGGCTGATACGCAGTATTTT. It translates to CAIRVPGLGADTQYF.

Only a few counts were recorded for this clonotype. The chain joins TRBV28 to TRBJ2-1; TRBD2 matches 13 bases. Germline lookup yields CDR1 MDHEN and CDR2 SYDVKM. The ends lost 6 bases at V and 2 bases at J; junction bases unmatched: 4. CDR3 length: 16 residues. The DNA of the CDR3 is TGTGCCAGCAGACTAGCGGGGGGGTACACCTACAATGAGCAGTTCTTC. Translated, it gives CASRLAGGYTYNEQFF.

V gene TRBV9 combines with J gene TRBJ2-1, with 10 bases lining up with TRBD1. CDR3 length equals 18 residues. Germline V gene sequence: CDR1 SGDLS, CDR2 YYNGEE. Trimming removed 4 bases from V and 7 bases from J; junction bases left unmatched: 17. DNA for the CDR3: TGTGCCAGCAGCCGAGGGGGAGCGCCGGGACAGGGGCCGAATGAGCAGTTCTTC. Amino acids: CASSRGGAPGQGPNEQFF.

This chain connects TRBV28 to TRBJ2-1, with TRBD2 as a possible D gene (7 bases). Trimming removed 6 bases at V and 6 bases at J, with 24 bases between. The CDR3 runs to 17 residues. Looked up from germline, CDR1 is MDHEN and CDR2 is SYDVKM. The CDR3 region has the DNA TGTGCCAGCAGACTTATAGGGGGGCGGGGAGGGGGCAATGAGCAGTTCTTC. Its translation: CASRLIGGRGGGNEQFF.

The J gene is TRBJ1-1, the V gene TRBV20-1; the match to TRBD1 covers 8 bases. This CDR3 has 15 residues. With V trimmed by 0 bases and J by 6 bases, 9 bases remained unmatched. Germline-derived CDR1 and CDR2 are DFQATT and SNEGSKA (reference sequence). The CDR3 DNA follows: TGCAGTGCTAGAGAAGTCAACAGGGGGATGGCTGAAGCTTTCTTT. Translated: CSAREVNRGMAEAFF.

The rearrangement joins TRBV12-3 or TRBV12-4 to TRBJ2-7; 10 bases fit TRBD1. CDR3 length: 13 residues. Trimming at V came to 5 bases and at J to 6 bases, leaving 4 bases not matched to a gene. CDR3 sequence reads: CASSLGQGSEQYF. Written as DNA, the CDR3 is TGTGCCAGCAGTCTGGGACAGGGGTCCGAGCAGTACTTC.

There are a few counts of this clonotype. The V gene is TRBV28, the J gene TRBJ1-1; D is ambiguous. Germline CDR1 MDHEN, CDR2 SYDVKM. V shed 3 bases and J shed 0 bases, with 20 bases lying between them. There are 18 residues in the CDR3. The CDR3 protein is CASSLDSMADFMNTEAFF. The CDR3 DNA sequence: TGTGCCAGCAGTTTGGATTCAATGGCAGACTTTATGAACACTGAAGCTTTCTTT. Together with reference TRBV28 and TRBJ1-1, the CDR3 gives the full variable domain: DVKVTQSSRYLVKRTGEKVFLECVQDMDHENMFWYRQDPGLGLRLIYFSYDVKMKEKGDIPEGYSVSREKKERFSLILESASTNQTSMYLCASSLDSMADFMNTEAFFGQGTRLTVV.

V gene TRBV7-9 combines with J gene TRBJ1-2; the D is unclear. Germline CDR1 is SEHNR and CDR2 is FQNEAQ (reference sequence). The CDR3 has 12 residues. V lost 3 bases, J lost 8 bases, and 10 bases lay in between. The CDR3 bases are TGTGCCAGCAGCTTTCGGGGTGGAGGCTACACCTTC. Amino acid sequence: CASSFRGGGYTF.

This clonotype has only a few counts. For the CDR3, the DNA is TGCGCCAGCAGCTTGGGAGGGCACCTATACCAAGAGACCCAGTACTTC. It yields the protein CASSLGGHLYQETQYF. The chain employs TRBV5-1 and TRBJ2-5; a weak D match, TRBD2 (5 bases). V was pared by 0 bases and J by 0 bases, with 12 bases between. Germline CDR1 reads SGHRS; CDR2 reads YFSETQ. This CDR3 contains 16 residues.

The table lists this clonotype with a few counts. The J gene is TRBJ2-1, the V gene TRBV6-2 or TRBV6-3, with D maybe TRBD2 (5 bases). Trimming stripped 4 bases from V and 5 bases from J, with 9 bases between. The CDR3 is made up of 13 amino acids. The germline CDR1 and CDR2 sequences are MNHEY and SVGEGT. As DNA, the CDR3 is TGTGCCAGCAGTTCTGGCGGGCACAATGAGCAGTTCTTC. It yields the protein CASSSGGHNEQFF.

This clonotype has a handful of counts. The CDR3 DNA sequence: TGTGCCAGCAGGCTAGGGAACCAAGAGACCCAGTACTTC. This codes for CASRLGNQETQYF. J is TRBJ2-5 and V is TRBV12-3 or TRBV12-4; D unclear. Deletions cut 6 bases from V and 0 bases from J, with 8 bases between. The CDR3 is 13 residues long.

In the case of this clonotype: A much larger clone differs from this one at a single base, so this may be a read error. This rearrangement joins TRBV7-2 to TRBJ2-7, with D unclear. CDR1 SGHTA and CDR2 FQGNSA come from the germline V gene. Trimming took off 7 bases at V and 4 bases at J, with 11 bases between the two ends. The CDR3 is 12 residues long. The CDR3 spells CASNTLSYEQYF. In DNA, the CDR3 is TGTGCCAGCAACACACTGTCTTACGAGCAGTACTTC.

This clonotype came up a few times. The gene calls are TRBV7-4 and TRBJ2-5; 14 bases are a match to TRBD2. Trimming cost V 2 bases and J 5 bases; bases outside gene matches: 13. Germline lookup yields CDR1 SGHVT and CDR2 SQSDAQ. The CDR3 runs 19 residues. The CDR3 region has the DNA TGTGCCAGCAGCTTACCATCGGGACTAGCGGGGGCCACGCGGGAGACCCAGTACTTC. It specifies CASSLPSGLAGATRETQYF.

This clonotype has at least ten counts. This chain uses TRBV29-1 with TRBJ2-1; 10 bases align to TRBD1. Looked up from germline, CDR1 is SQVTM and CDR2 is ANQGSEA. Trimming took 8 bases from V and 6 from J; bases not matched to a gene: 7. The CDR3 is made up of 13 amino acids. The CDR3 DNA reads as TGCAGCATCCACCGGACAGGGGGCAATGAGCAGTTCTTC. This gives the protein CSIHRTGGNEQFF.